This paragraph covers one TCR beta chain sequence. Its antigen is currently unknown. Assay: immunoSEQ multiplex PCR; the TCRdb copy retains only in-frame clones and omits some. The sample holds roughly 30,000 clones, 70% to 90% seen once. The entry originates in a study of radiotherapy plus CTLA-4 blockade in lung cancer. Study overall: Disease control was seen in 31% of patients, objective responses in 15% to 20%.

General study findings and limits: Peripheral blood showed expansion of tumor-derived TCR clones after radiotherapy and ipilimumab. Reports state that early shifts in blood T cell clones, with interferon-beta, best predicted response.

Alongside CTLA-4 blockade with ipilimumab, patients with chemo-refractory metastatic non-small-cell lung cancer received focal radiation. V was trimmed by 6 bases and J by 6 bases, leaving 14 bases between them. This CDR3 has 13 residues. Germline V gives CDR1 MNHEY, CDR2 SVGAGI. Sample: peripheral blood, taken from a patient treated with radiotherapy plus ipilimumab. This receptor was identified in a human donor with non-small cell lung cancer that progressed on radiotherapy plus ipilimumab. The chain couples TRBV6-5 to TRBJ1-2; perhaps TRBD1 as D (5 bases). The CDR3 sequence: CASRPGGGNGYTF. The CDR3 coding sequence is TGTGCCAGCAGACCGGGGGGAGGAAATGGCTACACCTTC.